This T cell receptor beta chain was captured in a study of cytotoxic CD8 clonotypes in ibrutinib-treated CLL. About the study: Investigators reported roughly 24 partial and 2 complete responses; after median around 63 months, roughly 15 patients remained remitted and 12 progressed. The average sample held roughly 250,000 productive templates and almost 95,000 productive rearrangements.

The intended depth for sequencing was 1 in 200,000 to 1 in 1 million T cells. Here immunoSEQ multiplex PCR was the method, and the copy in TCRdb shows in-frame clones only, minus some. Here the sample spans roughly 30,000 clones, 75% to 80% being singletons. The V end lost 2 bases, the J end lost 1 base, and 6 bases lay between the germline ends. Germline V gene data show CDR1 as SGHRS and CDR2 as YFSETQ. The CDR3 is made up of 13 amino acids. Sample: PBMCs, taken after 36 months of ibrutinib treatment. This rearrangement joins TRBV5-1 to TRBJ1-1; D call uncertain. This TCR was sampled from a human donor with chronic lymphocytic leukemia. The CDR3, as DNA: TGCGCCAGCAGCTTAGCCAGGAACACTGAAGCTTTCTTT. It yields the protein CASSLARNTEAFF.